This T cell receptor beta chain came from a study of blood T cell repertoires in COVID-19. Study information: Samples of COVID-19 (acute and convalescent) were obtained from the United States, Italy and Spain. Sources were T cells, B-cell-depleted T cells, or PBMCs; the material itself was cDNA or gDNA.

Per the original methods: Amplification of reference gene primers was used by the study to estimate nucleated cell counts. Only in-frame clones appear in the TCRdb table, and some are missing; sequencing was by immunoSEQ multiplex PCR. The DNA gave D and trimming, while V, J and clone size come from that table. Of some 74,000 clones in the sample, 60% to 80% are singletons; the top ten hold around 12%. This CDR3 contains 15 residues. Germline V gene lookup returns CDR1 KGHSH and CDR2 LQKENI. Trimming took off 6 bases at V and 0 bases at J, with 9 bases between the two ends. The sequencing sample was made of peripheral blood. The TCR originated in a human donor in a cohort sampled during active COVID-19. The J gene is TRBJ2-6, the V gene TRBV18; perhaps TRBD1 as D (6 bases). CDR3 nucleotide sequence: TGTGCCAGCTCGGACAGCGCCTCTGGGGCCAACGTCCTGACTTTC. Protein sequence: CASSDSASGANVLTF. Based on the CDR3 plus reference TRBV18 and TRBJ2-6, the full variable domain is NAGVMQNPRHLVRRRGQEARLRCSPMKGHSHVYWYRQLPEEGLKFMVYLQKENIIDESGMPKERFSAEFPKEGPSILRIQQVVRGDSAAYFCASSDSASGANVLTFGAGSRLTVL.